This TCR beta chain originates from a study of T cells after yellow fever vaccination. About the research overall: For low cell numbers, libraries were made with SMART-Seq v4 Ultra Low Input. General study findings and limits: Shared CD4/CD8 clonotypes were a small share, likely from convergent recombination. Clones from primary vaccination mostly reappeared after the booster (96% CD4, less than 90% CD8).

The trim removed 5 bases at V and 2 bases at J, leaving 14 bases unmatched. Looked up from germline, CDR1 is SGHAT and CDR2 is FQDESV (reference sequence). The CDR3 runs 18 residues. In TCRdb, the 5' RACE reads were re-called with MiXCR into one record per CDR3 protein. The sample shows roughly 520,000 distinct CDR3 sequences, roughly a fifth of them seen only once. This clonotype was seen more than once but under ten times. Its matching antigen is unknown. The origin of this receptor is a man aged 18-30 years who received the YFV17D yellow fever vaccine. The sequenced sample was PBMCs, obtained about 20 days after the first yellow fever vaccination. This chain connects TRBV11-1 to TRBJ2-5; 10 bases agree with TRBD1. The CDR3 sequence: CASSPRDRGRSGQETQYF. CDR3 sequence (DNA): TGTGCCAGCAGCCCCCGGGACAGGGGCCGAAGCGGTCAAGAGACCCAGTACTTC.